Each of the 27 T cell receptor beta chains below was sequenced from the same sample in a study of T cells after yellow fever vaccination. TCRdb reprocessed the 5' RACE reads with MiXCR, giving one entry per CDR3 protein. The table lists 250,000 to 400,000 distinct CDR3 sequences, 4.1% of them singletons, with 20% to 25% in the top ten. The source was PBMCs, collected 5 days after the yellow fever booster vaccination. All receptors come from a man aged 18-30 years who received the YFV17D yellow fever vaccine.

V gene TRBV30 combines with J gene TRBJ1-4; maybe TRBD1 (6 bases). V was cut by 0 bases and J by 3 bases, with 26 bases left in between. Germline assignment: CDR1 GTSNPN and CDR2 SVGIG (reference sequence). The CDR3 runs to 20 residues. The CDR3 region has the DNA TGTGCCTGGAGTGTTTTGCCACGACAGGACGAATCGGCTGCTAATGAAAAACTGTTTTTT. It is translated as CAWSVLPRQDESAANEKLFF.

The rearrangement links TRBV12-3 or TRBV12-4 to TRBJ1-6; no definite D call. The V end was cut by 5 bases, the J end by 7 bases, with 18 bases between. CDR3 length: 16 amino acids. The CDR3 DNA reads as TGTGCCAGCAGTGGGGATGGTGGCCGAAGGAATTCACCCCTCCACTTT. This gives the protein CASSGDGGRRNSPLHF.

There are a few counts of this clonotype. V is TRBV20-1 and J is TRBJ1-2, with D unclear. Germline CDR1 and CDR2: DFQATT and SNEGSKA (reference sequence). Trimming shortened V by 5 bases and J by 8 bases, and 9 bases separated the two germline ends. The CDR3 totals 10 residues. The CDR3 loop reads CSALTEGYTF. DNA of the CDR3: TGCAGTGCTTTAACCGAGGGCTACACCTTC.

This clonotype was picked up many times. The rearrangement uses TRBV20-1 and TRBJ2-2; 7 bases match TRBD2. The CDR3 loop spans 14 amino acids. Germline V gives CDR1 DFQATT, CDR2 SNEGSKA (reference sequence). Unmatched junction bases numbered 8, after V lost 3 bases and J lost 7 bases. The CDR3 protein is CSARSGVVNGELFF. CDR3 nucleotides: TGCAGTGCTAGGAGCGGGGTTGTGAACGGGGAGCTGTTTTTT.

The V gene is TRBV3-1, the J gene TRBJ1-1, with TRBD1 identical over 8 bases. The V segment lost 1 base and the J segment 5 bases; nucleotides outside the gene matches: 9. This CDR3 contains 16 residues. Germline V lookup: CDR1 LGHDT, CDR2 YNNKEL (reference sequence). This CDR3 is CASSQVSQGAWTEAFF. The CDR3 region has the DNA TGTGCCAGCAGCCAAGTCAGTCAGGGGGCCTGGACTGAAGCTTTCTTT.

This clonotype has more than one count but fewer than ten. This chain joins TRBV6-2 or TRBV6-3 and TRBJ2-3; possible D gene TRBD1, 6 bases. Deletions cut 6 bases from V and 5 bases from J, with 9 bases between. This CDR3 has 12 amino acids. Germline CDR1 and CDR2: MNHEY and SVGEGT. Here the CDR3 DNA reads TGTGCCAGCAGACCGACAGGAGATACGCAGTATTTT. Translating it yields CASRPTGDTQYF.

This clonotype was counted only a few times. The rearrangement uses TRBV6-2 or TRBV6-3 and TRBJ1-2; 11 bases are a match to TRBD1. The CDR3 extends over 16 amino acids. Trimming took 5 bases from V and 7 from J; bases not matched to a gene: 12. CDR1 and CDR2 from the germline V gene are MNHEY and SVGEGT. The CDR3 loop is CASSRRTGGNGFGYTF. For the CDR3, the DNA is TGTGCCAGCAGTCGCCGGACAGGGGGCAATGGATTTGGCTACACCTTC.

The CDR3: CASSLARATGELFF. The CDR3 DNA sequence: TGTGCCAGCAGCTTAGCCAGGGCTACCGGGGAGCTGTTTTTT. This chain links TRBV7-2 with TRBJ2-2; perhaps TRBD1 as D (5 bases). Trimming removed 0 bases at V and 5 bases at J, with 7 bases between. The CDR3 is 14 amino acids. CDR1 is SGHTA, CDR2 FQGNSA, per germline.

The CDR3 protein is CASSLGLQGFDHGYTF. In DNA, the CDR3 is TGTGCCAGCAGCTTGGGATTACAGGGTTTCGATCATGGCTACACCTTC. The V gene is TRBV5-6, the J gene TRBJ1-2, with D maybe TRBD1 (6 bases). Trimming removed 0 bases at V and 6 bases at J, with 18 bases between. This CDR3 is built from 16 residues. From germline, CDR1 is SGHDT and CDR2 YYEEEE.

The sample holds a few counts of this clonotype. The V and J genes are TRBV20-1 and TRBJ2-7; 12 bases line up with TRBD2. V gave up 6 bases and J gave up 1 base; unmatched junction bases: 7. Germline V lookup: CDR1 DFQATT, CDR2 SNEGSKA (reference sequence). This CDR3 region has 15 residues. The CDR3 nucleotides read TGCAGTGCCGTCGGACTAGCGGGGTCTTCCTACGAGCAGTACTTC. It is translated as CSAVGLAGSSYEQYF.

A few counts support this clonotype. V usage is TRBV4-2 and J usage is TRBJ2-2; 7 bases match TRBD2. This CDR3 has 15 amino acids. Trimming removed 3 bases from V and 6 bases from J; junction bases left unmatched: 7. From germline, CDR1 is LGHNA and CDR2 YNFKEQ. CDR3 DNA: TGTGCCAGCAGCCAGTCTACGGGAGGTGCCGGGGAGCTGTTTTTT. This sequence encodes CASSQSTGGAGELFF.

This clonotype was recorded many times. The chain employs TRBV4-3 and TRBJ2-1; D may be TRBD1 (5 bases). CDR3 size: 12 residues. V lost 2 bases, J lost 10 bases, and 9 bases lay in between. Germline V gene sequence: CDR1 LGHNA, CDR2 YSLEER. The CDR3 DNA is TGCGCCAGCAGCCAATCAGGGTGGGAGCAGTTCTTC. Protein product: CASSQSGWEQFF.

This clonotype has just a few counts. The chain has TRBV7-9 and TRBJ1-1; TRBD1 aligns across 12 bases. This CDR3 has 15 residues. From germline, CDR1 is SEHNR and CDR2 FQNEAQ (reference sequence). V shed 7 bases, J shed 7 bases, and the junction held 10 bases outside the gene matches. The CDR3 loop is CASTSPGQGAFEAFF. In DNA form, the CDR3 reads TGTGCCAGCACCAGTCCGGGACAGGGGGCTTTTGAAGCTTTCTTT.

This clonotype has ten or more counts. The genes are TRBV12-3 or TRBV12-4 and TRBJ1-1, with 8 bases fitting TRBD1. The V segment lost 7 bases and the J segment 1 base; nucleotides outside the gene matches: 8. The CDR3 has 15 amino acids. CDR3 DNA: TGTGCCAGCACCGATTCCGGGACAGGGAACACTGAAGCTTTCTTT. Translated: CASTDSGTGNTEAFF.

In its sample, this clonotype was seen many times. The V and J genes are TRBV14 and TRBJ1-4; D perhaps matches TRBD1 (6 bases). The CDR3 length is 16 residues. Deletions cut 2 bases from V and 8 bases from J, with 18 bases between. CDR1 and CDR2 (germline): SGHDN, FVKESK. CDR3 region: CASSQQFHRVEEKLFF. Written as DNA, the CDR3 is TGTGCCAGCAGCCAACAATTCCACAGGGTTGAGGAAAAACTGTTTTTT.

This CDR3 reads CSPLAAATNEKLFF. DNA of the CDR3: TGCAGTCCCCTCGCAGCCGCAACTAATGAAAAACTGTTTTTT. This chain joins TRBV20-1 and TRBJ1-4; D is undetermined. CDR3 length: 14 residues. V was shortened by 8 bases and J by 0 bases, with 13 bases between the two germline ends. CDR1 and CDR2 from the germline V gene are DFQATT and SNEGSKA (reference sequence).

This clonotype was picked up many times. The V gene is TRBV4-3, the J gene TRBJ2-1, with 11 positions matching TRBD2. The CDR3 spans 21 residues. Unmatched junction bases numbered 21, after V lost 0 bases and J lost 8 bases. Germline CDR1 and CDR2: LGHNA and YSLEER. DNA for the CDR3: TGCGCCAGCAGCCAAGAGTATCGGGGTAGCCCATCTAGCGGGGGGCCCTATGAGCAGTTCTTC. Residues: CASSQEYRGSPSSGGPYEQFF.

The gene calls are TRBV11-3 and TRBJ2-2; D is perhaps TRBD1 (6 bases). The CDR3 runs 15 residues. Germline CDR1 SGHNT, CDR2 YENEEA. Trimming took 4 bases from V and 0 from J, leaving 9 bases between them. CDR3 DNA sequence: TGTGCCAGCAGCTACGGGACAACGAACACCGGGGAGCTGTTTTTT. As protein: CASSYGTTNTGELFF.

The CDR3 spells CASSLDRGRLYEQYF. DNA of the CDR3: TGCGCCAGCAGCTTGGACAGGGGGCGTCTCTACGAGCAGTACTTC. The chain recombines TRBV5-1 with TRBJ2-7; TRBD1 aligns across 9 bases. Germline CDR1 and CDR2: SGHRS and YFSETQ. V lost 0 bases, J lost 3 bases, and 4 bases stayed unmatched. This CDR3 spans 15 amino acids.

The chain employs TRBV12-3 or TRBV12-4 and TRBJ2-7; D gene ambiguous. The germline V and J ends were trimmed by 6 bases and 2 bases, with 11 bases remaining between them. The CDR3 runs to 13 residues. The chain's CDR3 is CASRPRLAYEQYF. CDR3 coding DNA: TGTGCCAGCAGGCCCCGCCTAGCCTACGAGCAGTACTTC.

This clonotype has at least ten counts. This chain joins TRBV18 and TRBJ1-3, with unresolved D. V was cut by 2 bases and J by 5 bases, with 10 bases left in between. The germline V gene encodes CDR1 KGHSH and CDR2 LQKENI. The CDR3 is made up of 14 amino acids. The CDR3 protein is CASSPGFLRNTIYF. The CDR3 DNA follows: TGTGCCAGCTCACCAGGATTTTTGAGAAACACCATATATTTT.

This chain connects TRBV30 to TRBJ1-1; D gene uncertain. This CDR3 comprises 13 residues. Deletions cut 0 bases from V and 10 bases from J, with 15 bases between. Per the germline V gene, CDR1 is GTSNPN and CDR2 is SVGIG (reference sequence). The CDR3 coding sequence is TGTGCCTGGAGTGTATTTGGGCCCCTGGGAGCTTTCTTT. Translation: CAWSVFGPLGAFF.

This clonotype was counted many times. The chain has TRBV27 and TRBJ1-1, with TRBD1 matching over 9 bases. This CDR3 region has 17 residues. With V trimmed by 4 bases and J by 7 bases, 16 bases remained unmatched. CDR1 MNHEY and CDR2 SMNVEV come from the germline V gene (reference sequence). DNA for the CDR3: TGTGCCAGCAGTTCCGCTTCTTTACACGACAGGGGGTTTGAAGCTTTCTTT. Translating gives CASSSASLHDRGFEAFF.

This clonotype was detected ten times or more. This chain uses TRBV28 with TRBJ2-3; no reliable D call. This CDR3 spans 12 amino acids. Trimming took 1 base from V and 8 from J, leaving 7 bases between them. Looked up from germline, CDR1 is MDHEN and CDR2 is SYDVKM. The CDR3 here is CASSLSRATQYF. The DNA for the CDR3 is TGTGCCAGCAGTTTATCCCGAGCTACGCAGTATTTT. Looking up the rest from reference TRBV28 and TRBJ2-3 gives the full variable domain: DVKVTQSSRYLVKRTGEKVFLECVQDMDHENMFWYRQDPGLGLRLIYFSYDVKMKEKGDIPEGYSVSREKKERFSLILESASTNQTSMYLCASSLSRATQYFGPGTRLTVL.

V usage is TRBV7-9 and J usage is TRBJ2-7, with a possible D match to TRBD2 (7 bases). V shed 5 bases and J shed 5 bases, with 16 bases lying between them. The CDR3 has 14 residues. Germline CDR1 and CDR2: SEHNR and FQNEAQ (reference sequence). In DNA form, the CDR3 reads TGTGCCAGCAGCGAGGGAGGGGGAAGGGACGAGCAGTACTTC. Its translation is CASSEGGGRDEQYF.

This clonotype appeared many times. This may be a read error, as it is one base from a much larger clone. The V gene is TRBV11-2, the J gene TRBJ2-3; D assignment may be TRBD1 or TRBD2 (5 bases each). The CDR3 runs 16 residues. Germline CDR1 SGHAT, CDR2 FQNNGV. The CDR3 DNA reads as TGTGCCAGCAGCTCCTTCCGGGACCCCCCGCCAGATAAGCAGTATTTT. This codes for CASSSFRDPPPDKQYF.

This clonotype was found a few times. The chain has TRBV15 and TRBJ2-1; tentatively, D is TRBD2 (5 bases). The germline V gene encodes CDR1 LNHNV and CDR2 YYDKDF (reference sequence). Trimming shortened V by 0 bases and J by 8 bases, and 14 bases separated the two germline ends. The CDR3 consists of 15 residues. CDR3 loop: CATSRDRTLRHEQFF. As DNA, the CDR3 is TGTGCCACCAGCAGAGATCGGACTCTTAGGCATGAGCAGTTCTTC.